One and the same sample provided the 30 T cell receptor beta chains below, sequenced in a study of early T cells in non-severe SARS-CoV-2 infection. TCRdb redid the calling of the 5' RACE reads with MiXCR, one entry per CDR3 protein. This table has around 57,000 distinct CDR3 sequences, roughly 6.5% appearing once. Sequencing was performed on whole blood. These receptors came from an adult who was a healthcare worker with PCR-confirmed SARS-CoV-2 infection or an uninfected control (not recorded which).

This clonotype has ten or more counts. CDR3 protein: CASSSWQNTDTQYF. In DNA form, the CDR3 reads TGCGCCAGCAGCTCGTGGCAGAACACAGATACGCAGTATTTT. This rearrangement joins TRBV5-1 to TRBJ2-3, with D unclear. The CDR3 sequence is 14 residues long. V was pared by 3 bases and J by 2 bases, with 10 bases between. Germline V gene data show CDR1 as SGHRS and CDR2 as YFSETQ.

The gene calls are TRBV2 and TRBJ2-7; 7 nucleotides agree with TRBD2. Losses at the gene ends were 8 bases for V and 5 bases for J; bases not matched to a gene: 15. The CDR3 consists of 15 residues. Germline CDR1 reads SNHLY; CDR2 reads FYNNEI. CDR3: CASCPTSLESHEQYF. DNA of the CDR3: TGTGCCAGCTGCCCGACTAGCCTGGAGAGCCACGAGCAGTACTTC.

This clonotype was seen at least ten times. This sequence joins TRBV7-9 and TRBJ1-6, with no clear D. The CDR3 covers 16 residues. V was pared by 1 base and J by 0 bases, with 7 bases between. CDR1 and CDR2 (germline): SEHNR, FQNEAQ (reference sequence). Written as DNA, the CDR3 is TGTGCCAGCAGCTTAGGGAGGAGCTCCTATAATTCACCCCTCCACTTT. Its protein product is CASSLGRSSYNSPLHF.

Ten or more counts support this clonotype. The chain links TRBV9 to TRBJ2-3; 7 bases are a match to TRBD1. This CDR3 comprises 15 residues. The germline gives CDR1 SGDLS, CDR2 YYNGEE. Trimming at V came to 3 bases and at J to 0 bases, leaving 4 bases not matched to a gene. The CDR3 reads CASSDGGQSTDTQYF. In nucleotides, the CDR3 is TGTGCCAGCAGCGATGGGGGACAGAGCACAGATACGCAGTATTTT.

This clonotype was recorded at least ten times. CDR3 protein: CASSYTGHTEAFF. The CDR3 region has the DNA TGTGCCAGCAGCTACACAGGGCACACTGAAGCTTTCTTT. This chain connects TRBV3-1 to TRBJ1-1; D may be TRBD1 (6 bases). The ends were cut back, 5 bases at V and 3 bases at J, with 10 bases in the middle. The length of the CDR3 is 13 residues. CDR1 is LGHDT and CDR2 is YNNKEL in the germline V gene (reference sequence).

Ten or more counts support this clonotype. This chain uses TRBV5-5 with TRBJ1-5; no firm D call. The V and J ends lost 1 base and 6 bases respectively, with 14 bases between them. The CDR3 runs to 15 residues. Per the germline V gene, CDR1 is SGHKS and CDR2 is YYEKEE (reference sequence). The CDR3, as DNA: TGTGCCAGCAGCTTGACGGGCCTTGGAGGTCAGCCCCAGCATTTT. As protein: CASSLTGLGGQPQHF.

The gene calls are TRBV6-2 or TRBV6-3 and TRBJ1-5; 7 positions match TRBD1. The V and J ends lost 4 bases and 8 bases, in that order; junction bases with no gene match: 11. The CDR3 runs to 15 residues. Germline CDR1 reads MNHEY; CDR2 reads SVGEGT. CDR3: CASSFDRQGFEPQHF. DNA of the CDR3: TGTGCCAGCAGTTTCGACCGACAGGGATTCGAGCCCCAGCATTTT.

Ten or more counts support this clonotype. V gene TRBV2 combines with J gene TRBJ2-3; 11 nucleotides match TRBD2. After removal of 2 bases from V and 2 bases from J, the junction contained 6 bases not matched to a gene. The CDR3 consists of 17 residues. The V gene's germline CDR1 is SNHLY and CDR2 FYNNEI. CDR3 region: CASSERLAGSFTDTQYF. The DNA of the CDR3 is TGTGCCAGCAGTGAACGACTAGCGGGGTCATTCACAGATACGCAGTATTTT.

This chain uses TRBV4-1 with TRBJ1-2, with 8 bases lining up with TRBD1. V trimming: 2 bases; J trimming: 6 bases; junction bases outside the gene matches: 11. The length of the CDR3 is 16 residues. In germline, CDR1 is MGHRA, CDR2 YSYEKL. DNA for the CDR3: TGCGCCAGCAGCCAACCCACGACAGGGGTCCCCCATGGCTACACCTTC. It is translated as CASSQPTTGVPHGYTF.

The chain couples TRBV27 to TRBJ1-1; D may be TRBD1 (5 bases). The germline V gene encodes CDR1 MNHEY and CDR2 SMNVEV (reference sequence). The CDR3 is made up of 15 amino acids. V lost 5 bases, J lost 5 bases, and 18 bases lay in between. The DNA for the CDR3 is TGTGCCAGCAGTCCACAGGTTAATTTTTGGACTGAAGCTTTCTTT. The encoded protein is CASSPQVNFWTEAFF.

This clonotype has only a few counts. The chain uses TRBV5-1 and TRBJ2-1; 8 bases are shared with TRBD1. This CDR3 comprises 15 residues. Germline V CDR1 and CDR2: SGHRS, YFSETQ. V lost 6 bases and J lost 2; bases outside the gene matches: 7. CDR3 protein: CASTKTGDTYNEQFF. CDR3 coding DNA: TGCGCCAGCACCAAGACAGGGGACACCTACAATGAGCAGTTCTTC.

This clonotype was counted ten times or more. The chain couples TRBV11-3 to TRBJ2-1; D gene ambiguous. With 0 bases removed from V and 7 bases from J, the gap between germline ends came to 10 bases. Germline V lookup: CDR1 SGHNT, CDR2 YENEEA. The CDR3 consists of 14 residues. As DNA, the CDR3 is TGTGCCAGCAGCTTAGAGGCCAATTGGAATGAGCAGTTCTTC. Translating it yields CASSLEANWNEQFF. The complete variable domain, with remaining parts taken from reference TRBV11-3 and TRBJ2-1, reads EAGVVQSPRYKIIEKKQPVAFWCNPISGHNTLYWYLQNLGQGPELLIRYENEEAVDDSQLPKDRFSAERLKGVDSTLKIQPAELGDSAVYLCASSLEANWNEQFFGPGTRLTVL.

This clonotype was seen ten or more times. V usage is TRBV14 and J usage is TRBJ1-1; D gene uncertain. V dropped 4 bases and J dropped 1 base, with 13 bases sitting between them. Looked up from germline, CDR1 is SGHDN and CDR2 is FVKESK. This CDR3 is 15 amino acids long. This CDR3 is CASSLSRVGNTEAFF. The CDR3 DNA reads as TGTGCCAGCAGCCTGAGCCGAGTAGGGAACACTGAAGCTTTCTTT. Drawing the rest from reference TRBV14 and TRBJ1-1, the complete variable domain is EAGVTQFPSHSVIEKGQTVTLRCDPISGHDNLYWYRRVMGKEIKFLLHFVKESKQDESGMPNNRFLAERTGGTYSTLKVQPAELEDSGVYFCASSLSRVGNTEAFFGQGTRLTVV.

This clonotype was counted ten times or more. The V gene is TRBV5-5, the J gene TRBJ2-3; 7 bases map to TRBD1. In germline, CDR1 is SGHKS, CDR2 YYEKEE (reference sequence). The ends lost 3 bases at V and 8 bases at J; junction bases unmatched: 18. The CDR3 loop spans 17 amino acids. CDR3 loop: CASSYYRGRPAPTTQYF. DNA for the CDR3: TGTGCCAGCAGCTATTACAGGGGTAGGCCTGCCCCAACTACGCAGTATTTT.

The J gene is TRBJ2-7, the V gene TRBV19; tentative D call: TRBD2 (5 bases). Looked up from germline, CDR1 is LNHDA and CDR2 is SQIVND (reference sequence). The CDR3 totals 15 residues. V was shortened by 1 base and J by 4 bases, with 14 bases between the two germline ends. The CDR3 sequence: CASSIAGSAPYEQYF. The CDR3 nucleotides are TGTGCCAGTAGTATAGCGGGTAGCGCCCCTTACGAGCAGTACTTC.

This clonotype occurred a few times. V is TRBV30 and J is TRBJ1-2, with TRBD1 matching 9 bases. Germline V CDR1 and CDR2: GTSNPN, SVGIG (reference sequence). V gave up 0 bases and J gave up 5 bases; unmatched junction bases: 13. CDR3 length equals 17 residues. CDR3 in amino acids: CAWSVLDRTGVGYGYTF. Written as DNA, the CDR3 is TGTGCCTGGAGTGTACTAGATAGGACAGGGGTTGGGTATGGCTACACCTTC.

The table lists this clonotype with many counts. V usage is TRBV11-2 and J usage is TRBJ2-3; 13 bases fit TRBD2. The germline gives CDR1 SGHAT, CDR2 FQNNGV. CDR3 size: 16 residues. The V and J ends lost 5 bases and 1 base, in that order; junction bases with no gene match: 3. The CDR3 here is CASSPGLAGGTDTQYF. CDR3 nucleotides: TGTGCCAGCAGCCCCGGACTAGCGGGAGGCACAGATACGCAGTATTTT.

This clonotype was counted a few times. Germline and junction disagree at one end, which may indicate a read error. This chain links TRBV5-1 with TRBJ2-1; a possible D gene is TRBD2 (5 bases). Germline V gives CDR1 SGHRS, CDR2 YFSETQ. The CDR3 runs to 14 residues. CDR3 region: CANSLEASSLEQFF. CDR3 nucleotides: TGCGCCAACAGCTTGGAGGCTAGTAGTCTTGAGCAGTTCTTC. Full variable domain (remainder filled in from reference TRBV5-1 and TRBJ2-1): KAGVTQTPRYLIKTRGQQVTLSCSPISGHRSVSWYQQTPGQGLQFLFEYFSETQRNKGNFPGRFSGRQFSNSRSEMNVSTLELGDSALYLCANSLEASSLEQFFGPGTRLTVL.

This rearrangement joins TRBV7-2 to TRBJ2-2, with 9 bases identical to TRBD1. Germline CDR1 and CDR2: SGHTA and FQGNSA. The V and J ends lost 4 bases and 4 bases, in that order; junction bases with no gene match: 13. The CDR3 sequence is 18 residues long. The CDR3 DNA reads TGTGCCAGCAGCTCGGCCGGGACAGGGTTCACGCGCACCGGGGAGCTGTTTTTT. Translating it yields CASSSAGTGFTRTGELFF.

V usage is TRBV27 and J usage is TRBJ2-7, with 11 bases aligning to TRBD1. The CDR3 covers 13 residues. Germline V gives CDR1 MNHEY, CDR2 SMNVEV (reference sequence). The junction had 4 bases not matched to a gene; V was cut back by 6 bases and J by 6 bases. The DNA for the CDR3 is TGTGCCAGCAGGGGACAGGGGGTCCGCGAGCAGTACTTC. It specifies CASRGQGVREQYF.

As for this clonotype: This may come from a read error, since a much larger clone is one base off. The chain employs TRBV7-9 and TRBJ2-1; possibly TRBD1 for D (6 bases). The CDR3 contains 19 residues. Germline V gene sequence: CDR1 SEHNR, CDR2 FQNEAQ (reference sequence). CDR3: CASSLVGKRGAGDYSEQFF. The DNA for the CDR3 is TGTGCCAGCAGCTTAGTAGGGAAGCGAGGGGCAGGGGATTACAGTGAGCAGTTCTTC.

Many counts were recorded for this clonotype. The J gene is TRBJ1-1, the V gene TRBV5-1; D is perhaps TRBD1 (5 bases). The CDR3 covers 12 residues. CDR1 SGHRS and CDR2 YFSETQ come from the germline V gene. The V end was cut by 2 bases, the J end by 5 bases, with 7 bases between. CDR3 amino acids: CASSFQGTEAFF. CDR3 DNA sequence: TGCGCCAGCAGCTTCCAGGGAACTGAAGCTTTCTTT.

There are many counts of this clonotype. The chain combines TRBV9 with TRBJ1-1, with TRBD1 matching 10 bases. Per germline, CDR1 SGDLS and CDR2 YYNGEE. V lost 3 bases to trimming and J lost 14 bases; unmatched junction nucleotides: 13. The CDR3 totals 14 residues. CDR3 coding DNA: TGTGCCAGCAGCGCCAGACAGGGGGCGGCCGGAGCCTTCTTT. Translation: CASSARQGAAGAFF.

This clonotype was observed at least ten times. V and J are TRBV7-9 and TRBJ2-4, with D hard to call. The CDR3 has 14 amino acids. The V end was cut by 2 bases, the J end by 8 bases, with 13 bases between. CDR1 and CDR2 (germline): SEHNR, FQNEAQ (reference sequence). The DNA of the CDR3 is TGTGCCAGCAGCTTAAGGACCGAAGGCGACATTCAGTACTTC. It encodes CASSLRTEGDIQYF.

This clonotype has ten or more counts. The chain is built from TRBV20-1 and TRBJ1-5; D is undetermined. The CDR3 has 12 amino acids. CDR1 and CDR2 from the germline V gene are DFQATT and SNEGSKA (reference sequence). Between the trimmed V and J ends, which lost 1 base and 4 bases, there was a span of 5 bases. The CDR3 DNA reads as TGCAGTGCTAGAGGAGGAAATCAGCCCCAGCATTTT. Its protein is CSARGGNQPQHF.

The gene calls are TRBV11-1 and TRBJ2-1, with 12 bases matching TRBD1. Germline CDR1 SGHAT, CDR2 FQDESV (reference sequence). This CDR3 has 14 amino acids. The V and J ends lost 5 bases and 6 bases, in that order; junction bases with no gene match: 2. The chain's CDR3 is CASSRGQGANEQFF. DNA for the CDR3: TGTGCCAGCAGCAGGGGACAGGGGGCCAATGAGCAGTTCTTC.

For this clonotype: This may be a read error, as it is one base from a much larger clone. The chain's CDR3 is CASSHGPYTEAFF. The DNA for the CDR3 is TGTGCCAGCAGTCACGGGCCGTACACTGAAGCTTTCTTT. The chain carries TRBV27 and TRBJ1-1, with D unclear. The CDR3 extends over 13 amino acids. Germline-derived CDR1 and CDR2 are MNHEY and SMNVEV (reference sequence). V was clipped by 5 bases and J by 3 bases, with 10 bases between them.

The chain combines TRBV7-2 with TRBJ2-2; the D is unclear. V lost 0 bases to trimming and J lost 4 bases, with 6 bases between them. This CDR3 comprises 14 residues. Germline loops: CDR1 SGHTA, CDR2 FQGNSA. This chain's CDR3 is CASSLARTTGELFF. The CDR3 coding sequence is TGTGCCAGCAGCTTAGCGAGGACCACCGGGGAGCTGTTTTTT.

The chain is built from TRBV19 and TRBJ2-2; TRBD2 matches at 8 bases. Trimming removed 3 bases from V and 4 bases from J; junction bases left unmatched: 7. The CDR3 spans 16 residues. Germline V gene lookup returns CDR1 LNHDA and CDR2 SQIVND (reference sequence). Here the CDR3 reads CASSMARGAGTGELFF. The CDR3 DNA follows: TGTGCCAGTAGTATGGCGCGGGGGGCAGGCACCGGGGAGCTGTTTTTT.

This chain uses TRBV29-1 with TRBJ2-3; D tentatively reads TRBD1 or TRBD2 (5 bases each). Trimming cost V 3 bases and J 6 bases, with 13 bases left between them. CDR3 size: 13 residues. Germline CDR1 SQVTM, CDR2 ANQGSEA. This CDR3 is CSVDGTPGDTQYF. The CDR3 DNA sequence: TGCAGCGTTGATGGGACCCCCGGCGATACGCAGTATTTT.